This TCR beta chain was captured in a study of blood T cell repertoires in COVID-19. Study-wide background: Donors in the United States, Italy and Spain gave samples during acute or convalescent COVID-19. PBMCs, B-cell-depleted T cells, or T cells provided the cDNA or gDNA that made up the material.

Per the study methods: Using reference gene primer amplification, nucleated cell counts were estimated. The repertoire was sequenced with immunoSEQ multiplex PCR; TCRdb's copy has only in-frame clones and lacks some. The DNA was the basis for D and trimming; V, J and clone size are from that table. The table includes about 50,000 clones, approximately 88% detected once. Germline V gene sequence: CDR1 KGHDR, CDR2 SFDVKD. V lost 3 bases, J lost 8 bases, and 16 bases lay in between. CDR3 length: 15 residues. The sequencing sample was made of peripheral blood. This sequence was found in a human donor in a cohort sampled during active COVID-19. V is TRBV24-1 and J is TRBJ2-1, with D possibly TRBD2 on 6 matching bases. DNA of the CDR3: TGTGCCACCAGTGATGCGGGGACTCCCACAGATGAGCAGTTCTTC. Translation: CATSDAGTPTDEQFF.